The 9 T cell receptor beta chains below were found in one sample sequenced in a study of T cell responses to AZD1222 COVID-19 vaccine. Profiling relied on immunoSEQ multiplex PCR, and the TCRdb table lists in-frame clones only, not all of them. In the table there are 45,000 to 60,000 clones, approximately 86% of which are singletons. Source: peripheral blood, taken on day 0 of AZD1222 vaccination. Receptors were obtained from an adult in good health.

The chain is built from TRBV5-6 and TRBJ1-4, with 8 bases matching TRBD1. V was clipped by 0 bases and J by 4 bases; unmatched bases: 2. This CDR3 region has 15 residues. Germline V gives CDR1 SGHDT, CDR2 YYEEEE. The CDR3 is CASSLVTGGNEKLFF. Here the CDR3 DNA reads TGTGCCAGCAGCTTGGTCACAGGGGGTAATGAAAAACTGTTTTTT.

This chain connects TRBV28 to TRBJ1-1, with 8 positions matching TRBD1. With V trimmed by 6 bases and J by 3 bases, 6 bases remained unmatched. The germline gives CDR1 MDHEN, CDR2 SYDVKM. The CDR3 is made up of 14 amino acids. The CDR3 is CASSETGGYTEAFF. The CDR3, as DNA: TGTGCCAGCAGCGAAACAGGGGGGTACACTGAAGCTTTCTTT.

The chain couples TRBV6-5 to TRBJ2-1, with TRBD2 matching over 8 bases. The CDR3 has 15 amino acids. Germline CDR1 is MNHEY and CDR2 is SVGAGI. V was clipped by 0 bases and J by 4 bases; unmatched bases: 2. The CDR3 sequence: CASSYSAGGYNEQFF. CDR3 coding DNA: TGTGCCAGCAGTTACTCTGCGGGGGGATACAATGAGCAGTTCTTC.

This chain links TRBV7-9 with TRBJ2-5, with a possible D match to TRBD1 (6 bases). CDR1 and CDR2 from the germline V gene are SEHNR and FQNEAQ (reference sequence). The CDR3 runs 18 residues. Trimming took off 1 base at V and 1 base at J, with 19 bases between the two ends. The CDR3 DNA sequence: TGTGCCAGCAGCTTAGTCGTGGCTGTCGGACAGATCCAAGAGACCCAGTACTTC. This translates into CASSLVVAVGQIQETQYF.

CDR3 in amino acids: CASRTLGGNTEAFF. The CDR3 DNA follows: TGTGCCAGTAGAACCCTCGGAGGGAACACTGAAGCTTTCTTT. The rearrangement links TRBV19 to TRBJ1-1, with D unclear. CDR1 and CDR2 from the germline V gene are LNHDA and SQIVND (reference sequence). Trimming removed 6 bases from V and 1 base from J, with 12 bases in between. The CDR3 has 14 amino acids.

This clone was seen a few times. Other DNA sequences in the same sample also yield this CDR3. V usage is TRBV27 and J usage is TRBJ2-7; D not resolved. CDR3 length: 13 residues. Germline assignment: CDR1 MNHEY and CDR2 SMNVEV (reference sequence). V lost 2 bases to trimming and J lost 1 base, with 6 bases between them. In nucleotides, the CDR3 is TGTGCCAGCAGTTTAGCCAGATCCTACGAGCAGTACTTC. It codes for CASSLARSYEQYF.

V and J are TRBV2 and TRBJ2-7, with 8 positions matching TRBD2. The V and J ends lost 11 bases and 6 bases, in that order; junction bases with no gene match: 12. Per germline, CDR1 SNHLY and CDR2 FYNNEI. The CDR3 totals 13 residues. CDR3 nucleotide sequence: TGTGCCGGACGACAGGACGGGGGGGGCGAGCAGTACTTC. It specifies CAGRQDGGGEQYF. The full variable domain, its missing parts supplied by reference TRBV2 and TRBJ2-7, is EPEVTQTPSHQVTQMGQEVILRCVPISNHLYFYWYRQILGQKVEFLVSFYNNEISEKSEIFDDQFSVERPDGSNFTLKIRSTKLEDSAMYFCAGRQDGGGEQYFGPGTRLTVT.

The V gene is TRBV27, the J gene TRBJ2-1, with 7 bases that match TRBD1. CDR1 is MNHEY and CDR2 is SMNVEV in the germline V gene (reference sequence). The V segment lost 8 bases and the J segment 9 bases; nucleotides outside the gene matches: 16. The CDR3 totals 15 residues. For the CDR3, the DNA is TGTGCCAGCCGAAAGGGGGCAGGGTCACCTGGTGAGCAGTTCTTC. Amino acid sequence: CASRKGAGSPGEQFF.

This sequence joins TRBV6-2 or TRBV6-3 and TRBJ2-1, with 10 nucleotides matching TRBD2. Per the germline V gene, CDR1 is MNHEY and CDR2 is SVGEGT. The V segment lost 2 bases and the J segment 0 bases; nucleotides outside the gene matches: 16. The CDR3 has 21 amino acids. The CDR3 reads CASSYDRPLWTSGSSYNEQFF. The CDR3 DNA sequence: TGTGCCAGCAGTTACGATAGACCATTATGGACTAGCGGCAGCTCCTACAATGAGCAGTTCTTC.